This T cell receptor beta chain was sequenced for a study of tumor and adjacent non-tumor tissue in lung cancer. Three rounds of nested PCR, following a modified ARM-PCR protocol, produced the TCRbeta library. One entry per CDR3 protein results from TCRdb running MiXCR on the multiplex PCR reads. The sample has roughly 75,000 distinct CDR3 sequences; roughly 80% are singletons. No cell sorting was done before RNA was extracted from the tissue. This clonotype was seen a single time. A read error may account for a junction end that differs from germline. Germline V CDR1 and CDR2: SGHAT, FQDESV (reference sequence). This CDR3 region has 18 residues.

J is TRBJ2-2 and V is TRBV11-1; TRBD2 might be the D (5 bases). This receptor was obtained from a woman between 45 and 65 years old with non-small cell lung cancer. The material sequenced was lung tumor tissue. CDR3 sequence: CASSFGAWAHLNTGELSF. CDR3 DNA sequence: TGTGCCAGCAGCTTCGGAGCGTGGGCTCACTTGAACACCGGGGAGTTGTCTTTT. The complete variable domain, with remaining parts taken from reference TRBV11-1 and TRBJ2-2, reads EAEVAQSPRYKITEKSQAVAFWCDPISGHATLYWYRQILGQGPELLVQFQDESVVDDSQLPKDRFSAERLKGVDSTLKIQPAELGDSAMYLCASSFGAWAHLNTGELSFGEGSRLTVL.